One and the same sample provided the 4 T cell receptor beta chains below, sequenced in a study of a mutant IDH1 vaccine in newly diagnosed glioma. Time point specified: baseline, week 1 (first vaccination visit). As for treatment: pre-vaccination baseline after standard-of-care therapy. Produced via immunoSEQ multiplex PCR; TCRdb's table is partial and in-frame only. Of over 80,000 clones in the sample, approximately 90% are singletons; the top ten hold roughly 0.54%. Specimen: PBMCs, collected from a glioma patient treated with radiotherapy, temozolomide or both. Receptor source: a woman between 45 and 65 years old with glioma.

The rearrangement uses TRBV6-1 and TRBJ1-5; D uncertain. Looked up from germline, CDR1 is MNHNS and CDR2 is SASEGT. This CDR3 region has 12 residues. V was cut by 8 bases and J by 1 base, with 6 bases left in between. CDR3 in DNA: TGTGCCAGCGGTCGGAGCAATCAGCCCCAGCATTTT. The encoded protein is CASGRSNQPQHF.

This chain uses TRBV9 with TRBJ2-1, with 10 bases lining up with TRBD2. The CDR3 length is 13 residues. Germline lookup yields CDR1 SGDLS and CDR2 YYNGEE. Trimming removed 3 bases from V and 15 bases from J; junction bases left unmatched: 9. Here the CDR3 reads CASSAGQGTSAFF. For the CDR3, the DNA is TGTGCCAGCAGCGCCGGGCAAGGGACTAGCGCGTTCTTC.

V and J are TRBV7-7 and TRBJ2-2; 10 nucleotides align to TRBD2. The length of the CDR3 is 15 residues. CDR1 is SSHAT and CDR2 is FNYEAQ in the germline V gene (reference sequence). CDR3 protein: CASGASGSNTGELFF. As DNA, the CDR3 is TGTGCTAGCGGAGCTAGCGGGAGTAACACCGGGGAGCTGTTTTTT. The complete variable domain, with remaining parts taken from reference TRBV7-7 and TRBJ2-2, reads GAGVSQSPRYKVTKRGQDVTLRCDPISSHATLYWYQQALGQGPEFLTYFNYEAQPDKSGLPSDRFSAERPEGSISTLTIQRTEQRDSAMYRCASGASGSNTGELFFGEGSRLTVL.

The chain uses TRBV5-4 and TRBJ2-7, with D perhaps matching TRBD1 (5 bases). CDR3 size: 14 residues. Trimming shortened V by 2 bases and J by 1 base, and 10 bases separated the two germline ends. Per the germline V gene, CDR1 is SGHNT and CDR2 is YYREEE (reference sequence). The CDR3 here is CASSLDSVSYEQYF. CDR3 DNA sequence: TGTGCCAGCAGCTTAGACAGCGTATCCTACGAGCAGTACTTC.